These 9 T cell receptor beta chains originate from one sample sequenced in a study of control samples from healthy donors and cancer patients. Sequenced by immunoSEQ multiplex PCR; TCRdb stores in-frame clones only, minus some. The sample yields 100,000 to 150,000 clones, roughly 87% seen once. Sequenced sample: blood. These receptors were collected from a man between 18 and 35 years old in good health.

This clone was counted ten times or more. The genes are TRBV19 and TRBJ2-7; no clear D. The germline V gene encodes CDR1 LNHDA and CDR2 SQIVND (reference sequence). The CDR3 extends over 16 amino acids. The V end was cut by 6 bases, the J end by 5 bases, with 23 bases between. The chain's CDR3 is CASSPWKAEKKDEQYF. In DNA form, the CDR3 reads TGTGCCAGTAGCCCTTGGAAGGCCGAAAAGAAGGACGAGCAGTACTTC. The full variable domain, its missing parts supplied by reference TRBV19 and TRBJ2-7, is DGGITQSPKYLFRKEGQNVTLSCEQNLNHDAMYWYRQDPGQGLRLIYYSQIVNDFQKGDIAEGYSVSREKKESFPLTVTSAQKNPTAFYLCASSPWKAEKKDEQYFGPGTRLTVT.

The chain recombines TRBV5-4 with TRBJ1-2; possibly TRBD1 for D (6 bases). This CDR3 region has 12 residues. Per the germline V gene, CDR1 is SGHNT and CDR2 is YYREEE (reference sequence). V dropped 1 base and J dropped 6 bases, with 7 bases sitting between them. The CDR3 DNA sequence: TGTGCCAGCAGCTTGACAGGGAATGGCTACACCTTC. Its protein is CASSLTGNGYTF.

V is TRBV15 and J is TRBJ1-1, with D unresolved. CDR1 is LNHNV, CDR2 YYDKDF, per germline (reference sequence). Trimming shortened V by 5 bases and J by 1 base, and 14 bases separated the two germline ends. The CDR3 has 15 amino acids. CDR3 sequence: CATSGSVFRNTEAFF. The CDR3 DNA reads TGTGCCACCAGCGGATCAGTTTTTAGGAACACTGAAGCTTTCTTT. Full variable domain (outside the CDR3, taken from reference TRBV15 and TRBJ1-1): DAMVIQNPRYQVTQFGKPVTLSCSQTLNHNVMYWYQQKSSQAPKLLFHYYDKDFNNEADTPDNFQSRRPNTSFCFLDIRSPGLGDTAMYLCATSGSVFRNTEAFFGQGTRLTVV.

This sequence joins TRBV7-9 and TRBJ2-5; 9 bases match TRBD1. Germline trimming cut 5 bases from V and 5 bases from J; bases unmatched to any gene: 6. The CDR3 totals 14 residues. The germline CDR1 and CDR2 sequences are SEHNR and FQNEAQ (reference sequence). CDR3: CASSRGGQGETQYF. CDR3 sequence (DNA): TGTGCCAGCAGCCGGGGAGGACAGGGGGAGACCCAGTACTTC.

The chain recombines TRBV9 with TRBJ2-5; TRBD2 aligns across 9 bases. CDR3 length: 15 residues. Trimming at V came to 3 bases and at J to 1 base, leaving 4 bases not matched to a gene. The germline gives CDR1 SGDLS, CDR2 YYNGEE. CDR3 nucleotides: TGTGCCAGCAGCGCCCGAGCGGGAGGCCAAGAGACCCAGTACTTC. Translation gives CASSARAGGQETQYF.

The chain combines TRBV25-1 with TRBJ1-2; D not certain. With 3 bases removed from V and 7 bases from J, the gap between germline ends came to 12 bases. The CDR3 loop spans 13 amino acids. Germline values: CDR1 MGHDK, CDR2 SYGVNS. The CDR3 region has the DNA TGTGCCAGCAGTGACCCTTTACCCGGTGGCTACACCTTC. Its translation: CASSDPLPGGYTF.

The J gene is TRBJ2-1, the V gene TRBV24-1, with TRBD1 matching over 7 bases. CDR3 length: 15 amino acids. The ends lost 7 bases at V and 8 bases at J; junction bases unmatched: 13. The germline CDR1 and CDR2 sequences are KGHDR and SFDVKD. This CDR3 reads CATSRPVTGADEQFF. The DNA for the CDR3 is TGTGCCACCAGCCGACCCGTTACAGGGGCGGATGAGCAGTTCTTC.

CDR3 DNA: TGTGCCAGTAGTCCAAACCGGGGCCTAGGTGAAGCTTTCTTT. Protein sequence: CASSPNRGLGEAFF. The chain uses TRBV19 and TRBJ1-1; possibly TRBD1 for D (5 bases). Germline V gene sequence: CDR1 LNHDA, CDR2 SQIVND (reference sequence). This CDR3 region has 14 residues. Trimming removed 5 bases at V and 7 bases at J, with 17 bases between. The whole variable domain, filled in from reference TRBV19 and TRBJ1-1, reads DGGITQSPKYLFRKEGQNVTLSCEQNLNHDAMYWYRQDPGQGLRLIYYSQIVNDFQKGDIAEGYSVSREKKESFPLTVTSAQKNPTAFYLCASSPNRGLGEAFFGQGTRLTVV.

This rearrangement joins TRBV5-4 to TRBJ2-1; the match to TRBD2 covers 11 bases. V dropped 0 bases and J dropped 7; count of bases not matched to a gene: 3. Looked up from germline, CDR1 is SGHNT and CDR2 is YYREEE (reference sequence). CDR3 length: 15 residues. CDR3 nucleotide sequence: TGTGCCAGCAGCTTGGAGGCTAGCGGGGGGAATGAGCAGTTCTTC. Its translation: CASSLEASGGNEQFF.